One sample yielded the 27 T cell receptor beta chains listed below, sequenced in a study of response to subunit inactivated influenza vaccine (dated by TCRdb to 2017 to 2018). Receptors were amplified or captured by RT-PCR. These reads were obtained on an Illumina HiSeq 2500. TCRdb took the public reads, trimmed them with fastp at Q25, ran MiXCR for clone calling and kept in-frame beta chains. Merged by CDR3 protein, the rows form single entries marked with the most common genes and DNA. Here the sample has 560,000 or so distinct CDR3 sequences; approximately 7.6% occur a single time. The top ten clonotypes cover 10% to 15% of the sample. Sequenced material: PBMCs from blood, taken less than 25 months after vaccination. These receptors were collected from a man between 50 and 75 years old who received an inactivated influenza vaccine. Donor details come from another sample of the same person, matched by shared clones.

This clonotype was observed a handful of times. The rearrangement uses TRBV27 and TRBJ2-2; either TRBD1 or TRBD2 may supply D (6 bases each). The CDR3 has 15 residues. Germline lookup yields CDR1 MNHEY and CDR2 SMNVEV (reference sequence). V was pared by 2 bases and J by 7 bases, with 14 bases between. Here the CDR3 DNA reads TGTGCCAGCAGTTTACGACTAGGGGGGCACGGGGAGCTGTTTTTT. Its translation is CASSLRLGGHGELFF.

This clonotype has more than one count but fewer than ten. V is TRBV20-1 and J is TRBJ2-1; D possibly corresponds to TRBD2 (6 bases). This CDR3 spans 14 amino acids. V shed 6 bases and J shed 13 bases, with 25 bases lying between them. Per the germline V gene, CDR1 is DFQATT and CDR2 is SNEGSKA (reference sequence). The CDR3 sequence is CSATRPPEGTGQFF. CDR3 coding DNA: TGCAGTGCCACCAGACCCCCGGAGGGGACGGGCCAGTTCTTC.

This clonotype turned up a few times. This chain connects TRBV20-1 to TRBJ2-1; 13 bases map to TRBD2. Trimming at V came to 1 base and at J to 8 bases, leaving 14 bases not matched to a gene. There are 18 residues in the CDR3. Germline values: CDR1 DFQATT, CDR2 SNEGSKA (reference sequence). CDR3 region: CSARAHTTLAGGSDEQFF. CDR3 DNA: TGCAGTGCTAGAGCACACACCACACTAGCGGGAGGGTCGGATGAGCAGTTCTTC.

This clonotype was seen many times. V usage is TRBV12-3 or TRBV12-4 and J usage is TRBJ2-3, with D hard to call. V gave up 4 bases and J gave up 1 base, with 12 bases separating them. The length of the CDR3 is 15 residues. This CDR3 reads CASSSPGLGTDTQYF. CDR3 coding DNA: TGTGCCAGCAGTTCGCCGGGTCTAGGCACAGATACGCAGTATTTT.

This chain joins TRBV4-3 and TRBJ2-1; 9 nucleotides agree with TRBD2. Germline lookup yields CDR1 LGHNA and CDR2 YSLEER. After removal of 0 bases from V and 7 bases from J, the junction contained 13 bases not matched to a gene. The CDR3 is made up of 18 amino acids. The CDR3, as DNA: TGCGCCAGCAGCCAAGACAGCCAACCAGCGGGGGGTTGGAATGAGCAGTTCTTC. It specifies CASSQDSQPAGGWNEQFF.

This clonotype came up a few times. The chain uses TRBV14 and TRBJ2-1, with D perhaps TRBD1 or TRBD2 (5 bases each). This CDR3 contains 14 residues. Trimming pared 4 bases from V and 5 bases from J, leaving 12 bases between. Looked up from germline, CDR1 is SGHDN and CDR2 is FVKESK. CDR3: CASSPWMGDNEQFF. The CDR3 DNA is TGTGCCAGCAGCCCCTGGATGGGGGACAATGAGCAGTTCTTC. Together with reference TRBV14 and TRBJ2-1, the CDR3 gives the full variable domain: EAGVTQFPSHSVIEKGQTVTLRCDPISGHDNLYWYRRVMGKEIKFLLHFVKESKQDESGMPNNRFLAERTGGTYSTLKVQPAELEDSGVYFCASSPWMGDNEQFFGPGTRLTVL.

This clonotype was counted only a few times. The rearrangement links TRBV20-1 to TRBJ2-7; 12 nucleotides line up with TRBD2. Trimming took 3 bases from V and 2 from J; bases not matched to a gene: 8. Germline values: CDR1 DFQATT, CDR2 SNEGSKA (reference sequence). The CDR3 has 16 residues. CDR3 bases: TGCAGTGCTAGGCCTAGCGGGAGGGATAGGACCTACGAGCAGTACTTC. It yields the protein CSARPSGRDRTYEQYF.

Only a few counts were recorded for this clonotype. V usage is TRBV6-2 or TRBV6-3 and J usage is TRBJ2-3; 7 bases are shared with TRBD2. The CDR3 covers 13 residues. With V trimmed by 7 bases and J by 10 bases, 11 bases remained unmatched. Looked up from germline, CDR1 is MNHEY and CDR2 is SVGEGT. The CDR3 nucleotides are TGTGCCAGCACAGCGGGGAGGGGTTCCGCGCAGTATTTT. It yields the protein CASTAGRGSAQYF.

V gene TRBV5-1 combines with J gene TRBJ2-7, with 9 bases aligning to TRBD1. The J segment lost 3 bases and the V segment lost 4 bases, leaving 5 bases of the junction unmatched. Germline V gives CDR1 SGHRS, CDR2 YFSETQ. This CDR3 has 14 residues. As DNA, the CDR3 is TGCGCCAGCAGCCAACCGGGACAGGGCTACGAGCAGTACTTC. Amino acid sequence: CASSQPGQGYEQYF. Drawing the rest from reference TRBV5-1 and TRBJ2-7, the complete variable domain is KAGVTQTPRYLIKTRGQQVTLSCSPISGHRSVSWYQQTPGQGLQFLFEYFSETQRNKGNFPGRFSGRQFSNSRSEMNVSTLELGDSALYLCASSQPGQGYEQYFGPGTRLTVT.

This clonotype was observed many times. The gene calls are TRBV12-3 or TRBV12-4 and TRBJ2-4; D could derive from TRBD1 or TRBD2 (5 bases each). V was trimmed by 3 bases and J by 1 base, leaving 7 bases between them. The CDR3 covers 14 residues. The CDR3 loop reads CASSLWGAKNIQYF. CDR3 nucleotide sequence: TGTGCCAGCAGTTTGTGGGGGGCCAAAAACATTCAGTACTTC.

This clonotype came up many times. The chain carries TRBV24-1 and TRBJ2-7; no clear D. Trimming cost V 1 base and J 5 bases, with 11 bases left between them. Germline loops: CDR1 KGHDR, CDR2 SFDVKD. The CDR3 consists of 14 residues. CDR3 nucleotide sequence: TGTGCCACCAGTGATTTACCCAGGAGCAACGAGCAGTACTTC. Translated, it gives CATSDLPRSNEQYF.

This CDR3 reads CASSPDGATGANVLTF. The CDR3 nucleotides read TGCGCCAGCAGCCCGGACGGGGCCACTGGGGCCAACGTCCTGACTTTC. The genes are TRBV5-1 and TRBJ2-6, with D perhaps given as TRBD1 or TRBD2 (5 bases each). The CDR3 totals 16 residues. Deletions cut 4 bases from V and 2 bases from J, with 13 bases between. From germline, CDR1 is SGHRS and CDR2 YFSETQ.

This clonotype was seen more than once but under ten times. The chain links TRBV29-1 to TRBJ1-1; maybe TRBD1 (5 bases). The CDR3 runs 11 residues. V was cut by 7 bases and J by 8 bases, with 14 bases left in between. Germline V lookup: CDR1 SQVTM, CDR2 ANQGSEA. The CDR3 is CSARQGYEAFF. The CDR3 DNA sequence: TGCAGCGCAAGGCAGGGTTACGAAGCTTTCTTT.

This clonotype was seen many times. The genes are TRBV7-2 and TRBJ1-3, with a tentative D call TRBD1 (6 bases). Per the germline V gene, CDR1 is SGHTA and CDR2 is FQGNSA. V lost 4 bases and J 0 bases, leaving 10 bases between the germline ends. The CDR3 is made up of 15 amino acids. DNA for the CDR3: TGTGCCAGCAGCTCCCAGGGGATCTCTGGAAACACCATATATTTT. Translated: CASSSQGISGNTIYF.

V gene TRBV6-1 combines with J gene TRBJ1-1, with a possible D match to TRBD1 (6 bases). CDR3 length equals 14 residues. With 6 bases removed from V and 1 base from J, the gap between germline ends came to 12 bases. CDR1 MNHNS and CDR2 SASEGT come from the germline V gene. In nucleotides, the CDR3 is TGTGCCAGCAGAGGGGGGAAAGCGAACACTGAAGCTTTCTTT. This codes for CASRGGKANTEAFF.

This clonotype was counted between two and nine times. Here the CDR3 DNA reads TGTGCCAGCAGCTTCACAGATCTAAGCGGGGAGCTGTTTTTT. Translating gives CASSFTDLSGELFF. The chain links TRBV7-2 to TRBJ2-2, with D unresolved. V lost 3 bases, J lost 7 bases, and 12 bases lay in between. Per the germline V gene, CDR1 is SGHTA and CDR2 is FQGNSA. The CDR3 extends over 14 amino acids. The full variable domain, with the rest looked up from reference TRBV7-2 and TRBJ2-2, is GAGVSQSPSNKVTEKGKDVELRCDPISGHTALYWYRQSLGQGLEFLIYFQGNSAPDKSGLPSDRFSAERTGGSVSTLTIQRTQQEDSAVYLCASSFTDLSGELFFGEGSRLTVL.

V gene TRBV9 combines with J gene TRBJ1-5, with D possibly matching TRBD1 (5 bases). Trimming stripped 3 bases from V and 0 bases from J, with 7 bases between. CDR1 and CDR2 (germline): SGDLS, YYNGEE. This CDR3 has 14 amino acids. DNA of the CDR3: TGTGCCAGCAGCGGAGGACATAGCAATCAGCCCCAGCATTTT. It yields the protein CASSGGHSNQPQHF.

The chain joins TRBV11-2 to TRBJ1-1; TRBD1 might be the D (5 bases). Trimming stripped 5 bases from V and 10 bases from J, with 17 bases between. CDR3 length: 13 residues. CDR1 is SGHAT and CDR2 is FQNNGV in the germline V gene. CDR3 nucleotides: TGTGCCAGCAGCCGAGGACGGATCGGGGGAGCTTTCTTT. It specifies CASSRGRIGGAFF. Filled out from reference TRBV11-2 and TRBJ1-1, the complete variable domain reads EAGVAQSPRYKIIEKRQSVAFWCNPISGHATLYWYQQILGQGPKLLIQFQNNGVVDDSQLPKDRFSAERLKGVDSTLKIQPAKLEDSAVYLCASSRGRIGGAFFGQGTRLTVV.

This chain links TRBV20-1 with TRBJ2-3; 8 bases map to TRBD1. Trimming cost V 6 bases and J 2 bases; bases outside gene matches: 10. Germline CDR1 DFQATT, CDR2 SNEGSKA (reference sequence). CDR3 size: 15 residues. The CDR3 protein is CSARSGTGFTDTQYF. For the CDR3, the DNA is TGCAGTGCCAGGTCCGGGACAGGATTCACAGATACGCAGTATTTT.

In its sample, this clonotype was seen a few times. The rearrangement uses TRBV7-3 and TRBJ2-1, with 8 bases fitting TRBD1. The CDR3 runs to 13 residues. Germline CDR1 SGHTA, CDR2 FQGTGA. V was pared by 4 bases and J by 9 bases, with 5 bases of the junction left unmatched. CDR3 nucleotide sequence: TGTGCCAGCAGCTCAATACAGGGGGTTGAGCAGTTCTTC. This sequence encodes CASSSIQGVEQFF.

This clonotype was found a few times. The chain carries TRBV30 and TRBJ2-7; D unresolved. The CDR3 runs to 11 residues. Germline lookup yields CDR1 GTSNPN and CDR2 SVGIG (reference sequence). Trimming shortened V by 1 base and J by 7 bases, and 8 bases separated the two germline ends. This chain's CDR3 is CAWSGNKEQYF. CDR3 DNA: TGTGCCTGGAGTGGGAACAAAGAGCAGTACTTC.

About this clonotype itself: At one boundary the junction diverges from the germline segment, which might be a read error. V gene TRBV2 combines with J gene TRBJ1-2; D unresolved. CDR1 and CDR2 from the germline V gene are SNHLY and FYNNEI. There are 15 residues in the CDR3. The CDR3 spells CASREAGLNDYGYTF. The CDR3 DNA sequence: TGTGCCAGCAGGGAAGCTGGGCTAAATGACTATGGCTACACCTTC.

This clonotype was counted between two and nine times. V and J are TRBV12-3 or TRBV12-4 and TRBJ1-3, with D maybe TRBD1 (6 bases). With 5 bases removed from V and 0 bases from J, the gap between germline ends came to 11 bases. The CDR3 is 15 residues long. CDR3 sequence: CASSRTVSSGNTIYF. DNA of the CDR3: TGTGCCAGCAGTAGGACAGTTTCCTCTGGAAACACCATATATTTT.

This clonotype came up a few times. This chain connects TRBV19 to TRBJ2-2; D not certain. Trimming removed 3 bases at V and 7 bases at J, with 9 bases between. The CDR3 runs to 13 residues. Germline loops: CDR1 LNHDA, CDR2 SQIVND (reference sequence). The CDR3 protein is CASSINGGGELFF. DNA of the CDR3: TGTGCCAGTAGTATCAACGGTGGCGGGGAGCTGTTTTTT.

The V gene is TRBV4-2, the J gene TRBJ2-3; D tentatively fits TRBD1 or TRBD2 (5 bases each). V lost 0 bases and J lost 0, with 10 bases in between. Germline values: CDR1 LGHNA, CDR2 YNFKEQ. The CDR3 runs to 16 residues. The CDR3 protein is CASSQDRGASTDTQYF. The CDR3 coding sequence is TGTGCCAGCAGCCAAGATCGGGGCGCTAGCACAGATACGCAGTATTTT.

The V call is TRBV19, the J call TRBJ1-6; no reliable D call. V lost 5 bases to trimming and J lost 11 bases, with 13 bases between them. This CDR3 region has 13 residues. Germline V gene data show CDR1 as LNHDA and CDR2 as SQIVND (reference sequence). CDR3: CASSRSPAPPLHF. CDR3 bases: TGTGCCAGTAGTCGGAGTCCTGCGCCACCCCTCCACTTT.

This clonotype occurred a few times. The rearrangement links TRBV11-2 to TRBJ2-7; D is ambiguous. This CDR3 region has 14 residues. CDR1 and CDR2 (germline): SGHAT, FQNNGV. V was clipped by 5 bases and J by 0 bases, with 11 bases between them. DNA for the CDR3: TGTGCCAGCAGCCGAGGACGGATCTCCTACGAGCAGTACTTC. It translates to CASSRGRISYEQYF.